This TCR beta chain was retrieved from a study of blood T cell repertoires in COVID-19. The CDR3 has 16 amino acids. V was shortened by 0 bases and J by 3 bases, with 15 bases between the two germline ends. The V gene's germline CDR1 is SGDLS and CDR2 YYNGEE. TCRdb's table, derived via immunoSEQ multiplex PCR, lists solely in-frame clones and lacks some. The sample records about 280,000 clones, around 90% being singletons. The TCR originated in a woman in her forties or fifties who had recovered from COVID-19. This chain joins TRBV9 and TRBJ1-1, with a tentative D call TRBD1 (5 bases). Sequencing input: peripheral blood. The CDR3 DNA is TGTGCCAGCAGCGTAGTAGGGGCAGGGAGGGACACTGAAGCTTTCTTT. This codes for CASSVVGAGRDTEAFF.